Listed here are 13 T cell receptor beta chains from one sample, sequenced in a study of shared clonotypes between healthy human individuals. CD45RO-negative CD8 cells positively selected for CCR7 made up the naive population, which excluded terminally differentiated effector memory CD45RA+ cells. Produced via immunoSEQ multiplex PCR; TCRdb's table is partial and in-frame only. This table holds about 2.1 million clones, 90% to 95% found once. The sequencing input was naive CD8+ T cells from PBMCs. All receptors come from a young man in good health. Some clones in this sample may be carry-over from other donors' samples.

This chain joins TRBV5-4 and TRBJ1-1, with D tentatively TRBD1 (5 bases). V shed 6 bases and J shed 5 bases, with 17 bases lying between them. Looked up from germline, CDR1 is SGHNT and CDR2 is YYREEE (reference sequence). The CDR3 consists of 14 residues. The chain's CDR3 is CASTTVGGGTEAFF. CDR3 DNA sequence: TGTGCCAGCACCACCGTCGGGGGGGGGACTGAAGCTTTCTTT.

The V call is TRBV4-1, the J call TRBJ2-7; D is possibly TRBD1 or TRBD2 (5 bases each). V lost 3 bases and J lost 1, with 10 bases in between. Germline V gives CDR1 MGHRA, CDR2 YSYEKL. This CDR3 contains 14 residues. The CDR3 DNA follows: TGCGCCAGCAGCCATGGGACGGGTTCCTACGAGCAGTACTTC. It encodes CASSHGTGSYEQYF.

The chain employs TRBV9 and TRBJ2-7; 8 bases match TRBD2. The CDR3 runs 16 residues. In germline, CDR1 is SGDLS, CDR2 YYNGEE. The V segment lost 0 bases and the J segment 5 bases; nucleotides outside the gene matches: 10. CDR3 nucleotide sequence: TGTGCCAGCAGCGTAGTTATCGGCGGGAGGCTCCACGAGCAGTACTTC. The encoded protein is CASSVVIGGRLHEQYF.

This sequence joins TRBV10-3 and TRBJ2-7; either TRBD1 or TRBD2 may supply D (5 bases each). Trimming left V 3 bases short and J 2 bases short, with 11 bases between. Germline assignment: CDR1 ENHRY and CDR2 SYGVKD. CDR3 length: 14 residues. The CDR3 DNA follows: TGTGCCATCAGTGAAACCGGGGCCGCCTACGAGCAGTACTTC. It is translated as CAISETGAAYEQYF.

This clone was counted once. The chain has TRBV5-6 and TRBJ2-2, with a weak D call TRBD2 (6 bases). Trimming cost V 1 base and J 5 bases, with 18 bases left between them. Germline-derived CDR1 and CDR2 are SGHDT and YYEEEE. The CDR3 runs 17 residues. CDR3 in DNA: TGTGCCAGCAGCTTGACGCCGCGACCCGCGGGGACCGGGGAGCTGTTTTTT. Translating gives CASSLTPRPAGTGELFF.

This chain joins TRBV28 and TRBJ2-5; TRBD1 agrees at 9 bases. In germline, CDR1 is MDHEN, CDR2 SYDVKM. Trimming removed 7 bases from V and 5 bases from J; junction bases left unmatched: 14. The CDR3 runs 16 residues. Here the CDR3 reads CASTFYRDRAGETQYF. Here the CDR3 DNA reads TGTGCCAGCACCTTCTATCGGGACAGGGCAGGGGAGACCCAGTACTTC.

The V gene is TRBV5-5, the J gene TRBJ1-1; D uncertain. The CDR3 is 13 residues long. V was pared by 2 bases and J by 5 bases, with 10 bases between. The V gene's germline CDR1 is SGHKS and CDR2 YYEKEE (reference sequence). CDR3 in DNA: TGTGCCAGCAGCTTTGATCTGGGGACTGAAGCTTTCTTT. It is translated as CASSFDLGTEAFF.

This clone was recorded once. This chain connects TRBV5-6 to TRBJ2-7; 10 bases align to TRBD1. The V segment lost 4 bases and the J segment 3 bases; nucleotides outside the gene matches: 7. This CDR3 is 15 amino acids long. Looked up from germline, CDR1 is SGHDT and CDR2 is YYEEEE. The CDR3 reads CASSATGTGVYEQYF. The CDR3 region has the DNA TGTGCCAGCAGCGCCACCGGGACAGGGGTCTACGAGCAGTACTTC.

The gene calls are TRBV6-5 and TRBJ2-7, with D possibly TRBD2 on 5 matching bases. Trimming stripped 0 bases from V and 6 bases from J, with 15 bases between. Germline V lookup: CDR1 MNHEY, CDR2 SVGAGI. The CDR3 runs 15 residues. The CDR3 DNA follows: TGTGCCAGCAGTTACTCAGAGGGTGCCCCTCTCGAGCAGTACTTC. This sequence encodes CASSYSEGAPLEQYF.

The rearrangement uses TRBV30 and TRBJ1-5; 10 nucleotides agree with TRBD1. The V gene's germline CDR1 is GTSNPN and CDR2 SVGIG (reference sequence). The CDR3 length is 14 residues. J gave up 4 bases and V 5 bases, and 5 bases lay outside the gene matches. CDR3 sequence reads: CAWGQGGGNQPQHF. As DNA, the CDR3 is TGTGCCTGGGGACAGGGGGGAGGAAATCAGCCCCAGCATTTT.

The chain is built from TRBV4-1 and TRBJ1-2, with a possible D match to TRBD1 (6 bases). V was trimmed by 3 bases and J by 2 bases, leaving 13 bases between them. Germline values: CDR1 MGHRA, CDR2 YSYEKL. This CDR3 region has 15 residues. As DNA, the CDR3 is TGCGCCAGCAGCCATTCACAGGGAGTCAACTATGGCTACACCTTC. Protein: CASSHSQGVNYGYTF.

The rearrangement uses TRBV7-2 and TRBJ1-2; perhaps TRBD1 as D (6 bases). V was cut by 5 bases and J by 3 bases, with 13 bases left in between. This CDR3 is built from 14 residues. Germline loops: CDR1 SGHTA, CDR2 FQGNSA. The CDR3 coding sequence is TGTGCCAGCAGCCTGGGGGCCGAAGACTATGGCTACACCTTC. It encodes CASSLGAEDYGYTF.

The genes are TRBV7-9 and TRBJ2-7; 10 nucleotides agree with TRBD1. The V segment lost 5 bases and the J segment 7 bases; nucleotides outside the gene matches: 5. Germline CDR1 is SEHNR and CDR2 is FQNEAQ (reference sequence). This CDR3 spans 13 amino acids. The CDR3 is CASSQRTGGEQYF. The CDR3 DNA sequence: TGTGCCAGCAGCCAGCGGACAGGGGGTGAGCAGTACTTC. The entire variable domain, with the rest obtained from reference TRBV7-9 and TRBJ2-7, is as follows: DTGVSQNPRHKITKRGQNVTFRCDPISEHNRLYWYRQTLGQGPEFLTYFQNEAQLEKSRLLSDRFSAERPKGSFSTLEIQRTEQGDSAMYLCASSQRTGGEQYFGPGTRLTVT.